Listed here is a single TCR beta chain. Its antigen is still unknown. cDNA libraries of TCR beta carried unique molecular identifiers. When 1 to 10 million T cells were used, they gave roughly 500,000 cDNA molecules. Via MiXCR, TCRdb re-called the PCR reads, giving one row per CDR3 protein. The data show over 250,000 distinct CDR3 sequences, 36% seen once. This sample was included in a study of post-analysis software for immune sequencing data. Whole-study findings and limits: Multiple sclerosis patients showed significantly lower normalized Chao1 diversity than controls did. With TRBV5-6, TRBV5-1 and TRBV20-1 included, a handful of TRBV segments were more frequent in patients than in controls.

The CDR3 consists of 15 residues. The germline V gene has CDR1 LNHNV and CDR2 YYDKDF (reference sequence). Trimming cost V 10 bases and J 0 bases, with 18 bases left between them. This clonotype was obtained from a girl between 10 and 17 years old with multiple sclerosis. This chain connects TRBV15 to TRBJ1-1, with a weak D call TRBD1 (5 bases). Sequencing was performed on blood. Here the CDR3 reads CAIPGFKGMNTEAFF. DNA of the CDR3: TGTGCCATACCAGGGTTTAAGGGGATGAACACTGAAGCTTTCTTT.